Below are 22 T cell receptor beta chains sequenced from a single sample in a study of cytomegalovirus exposure and HLA in healthy donors. The study ran its PCR with 60 Vbeta and 13 Jbeta primers. The assay was immunoSEQ multiplex PCR, and TCRdb's table has in-frame clones only and misses some. The profile covers 90,000 to 120,000 clones, with 75% appearing a single time and less than 5% taken by the ten largest. Source material: PBMCs. These receptors were obtained from a woman between 18 and 30 years old in good health and CMV-seropositive.

V usage is TRBV5-1 and J usage is TRBJ2-2, with TRBD2 identical over 7 bases. The CDR3 loop spans 17 amino acids. CDR1 is SGHRS and CDR2 is YFSETQ in the germline V gene. V trimming: 0 bases; J trimming: 5 bases; junction bases outside the gene matches: 10. Here the CDR3 reads CASSLAAGTTWTGELFF. CDR3 in DNA: TGCGCCAGCAGCTTGGCCGCCGGGACTACATGGACCGGGGAGCTGTTTTTT.

This clone has more than one count but fewer than ten. This chain connects TRBV14 to TRBJ1-6, with TRBD1 as a possible D gene (5 bases). The CDR3 consists of 14 residues. Trimming removed 4 bases from V and 9 bases from J, with 13 bases in between. Germline V gives CDR1 SGHDN, CDR2 FVKESK. The DNA of the CDR3 is TGTGCCAGCAGCCCCAGGGTTTTCGGTTCACCCCTCCACTTT. This encodes CASSPRVFGSPLHF.

In this sample, this clone turned up a few times. The chain carries TRBV5-4 and TRBJ2-1, with D unresolved. The V end lost 3 bases, the J end lost 5 bases, and 12 bases lay between the germline ends. The CDR3 loop spans 14 amino acids. Germline V gene lookup returns CDR1 SGHNT and CDR2 YYREEE (reference sequence). The CDR3 region is CASSSKTRNNEQFF. The CDR3 DNA is TGTGCCAGCAGCTCAAAGACAAGGAACAATGAGCAGTTCTTC.

The chain joins TRBV27 to TRBJ2-1, with TRBD2 identical over 7 bases. This CDR3 region has 14 residues. From germline, CDR1 is MNHEY and CDR2 SMNVEV (reference sequence). V shed 4 bases and J 2 bases; nucleotides not matched to a gene: 2. The CDR3 reads CASSSSGPYNEQFF. The CDR3 nucleotides read TGTGCCAGCAGTTCTAGCGGACCCTACAATGAGCAGTTCTTC.

V and J are TRBV4-3 and TRBJ1-2; 7 nucleotides line up with TRBD1. This CDR3 contains 16 residues. The germline gives CDR1 LGHNA, CDR2 YSLEER. With 3 bases clipped from V and 4 bases from J, the junction kept 11 bases outside the gene matches. CDR3 protein: CASSQTDRPQGYGYTF. CDR3 bases: TGCGCCAGCAGCCAGACGGACAGGCCTCAGGGCTATGGCTACACCTTC.

J is TRBJ2-7 and V is TRBV19; 11 nucleotides line up with TRBD1. The J segment lost 7 bases and the V segment lost 4 bases, leaving 3 bases of the junction unmatched. Germline V gene data show CDR1 as LNHDA and CDR2 as SQIVND (reference sequence). This CDR3 contains 13 residues. The CDR3 DNA sequence: TGTGCCAGTAGTACCGGGACAGGGGGAGAGCAGTACTTC. This sequence encodes CASSTGTGGEQYF.

The chain joins TRBV5-1 to TRBJ2-5; perhaps TRBD1 as D (7 bases). Trimming cost V 0 bases and J 2 bases, with 17 bases left between them. This CDR3 has 17 amino acids. CDR1 is SGHRS and CDR2 is YFSETQ in the germline V gene. The CDR3 region is CASSLAGVAGGQETQYF. The CDR3 DNA sequence: TGCGCCAGCAGCTTGGCCGGCGTGGCAGGGGGGCAAGAGACCCAGTACTTC.

V and J are TRBV30 and TRBJ2-7, with 7 positions matching TRBD1. Germline trimming cut 0 bases from V and 1 base from J; bases unmatched to any gene: 6. This CDR3 is 15 amino acids long. Germline values: CDR1 GTSNPN, CDR2 SVGIG (reference sequence). CDR3 protein: CAWSVWGRGSYEQYF. For the CDR3, the DNA is TGTGCCTGGAGTGTATGGGGCAGGGGGTCCTACGAGCAGTACTTC.

V is TRBV6-4 and J is TRBJ2-3; D is unresolved. Between the trimmed V and J ends, which lost 4 bases and 2 bases, there was a span of 7 bases. Germline V lookup: CDR1 MRHNA, CDR2 SNTAGT. CDR3 length: 13 residues. The CDR3 coding sequence is TGTGCCAGCAGTGGAGCCGCCACAGATACGCAGTATTTT. Its protein product is CASSGAATDTQYF.

J is TRBJ1-1 and V is TRBV4-1, with a tentative D call TRBD1 (5 bases). The CDR3 sequence is 15 residues long. Between the trimmed V and J ends, which lost 0 bases and 4 bases, there was a span of 12 bases. Germline values: CDR1 MGHRA, CDR2 YSYEKL. The CDR3 coding sequence is TGCGCCAGCAGCCAAGACTATCGGGGGGTCACTGAAGCTTTCTTT. Its translation is CASSQDYRGVTEAFF.

The genes are TRBV25-1 and TRBJ2-7; D call uncertain. Trimming pared 7 bases from V and 0 bases from J, leaving 10 bases between. Per germline, CDR1 MGHDK and CDR2 SYGVNS. The CDR3 extends over 13 amino acids. CDR3 protein: CASNRVGSYEQYF. The DNA for the CDR3 is TGTGCCAGCAACCGGGTTGGCTCCTACGAGCAGTACTTC.

V usage is TRBV15 and J usage is TRBJ2-5; D might be TRBD2 (7 bases). CDR1 is LNHNV, CDR2 YYDKDF, per germline (reference sequence). V shed 5 bases and J shed 5 bases, with 18 bases lying between them. The CDR3 runs 15 residues. DNA of the CDR3: TGTGCCACCAGCCCCAGGGCGGGGGCCGGGGAGACCCAGTACTTC. Translation gives CATSPRAGAGETQYF.

This clone was observed a few times. The genes are TRBV28 and TRBJ1-5; the D gene is possibly TRBD1 (5 bases). CDR3 length equals 14 residues. V lost 7 bases and J 1 base, leaving 11 bases between the germline ends. Germline V gives CDR1 MDHEN, CDR2 SYDVKM. The CDR3 region is CASMGRRSNQPQHF. The CDR3 DNA sequence: TGTGCCAGCATGGGGCGAAGGAGCAATCAGCCCCAGCATTTT.

This clone was detected only a few times. This chain joins TRBV30 and TRBJ2-7; 8 bases agree with TRBD1. J lost 7 bases, V lost 5 bases, and 13 bases had no gene match. The CDR3 totals 14 residues. In germline, CDR1 is GTSNPN, CDR2 SVGIG (reference sequence). CDR3 coding DNA: TGTGCCTGGGGAGGGTGGACAGGGCTCGGAGAGCAGTACTTC. Translating gives CAWGGWTGLGEQYF.

The chain joins TRBV28 to TRBJ2-1; 8 bases align to TRBD2. Looked up from germline, CDR1 is MDHEN and CDR2 is SYDVKM. Losses at the gene ends were 11 bases for V and 0 bases for J; bases not matched to a gene: 12. The CDR3 contains 16 residues. This CDR3 reads CAAEGIGRASYNEQFF. CDR3 DNA: TGTGCCGCGGAAGGTATCGGGAGGGCCTCCTACAATGAGCAGTTCTTC.

This clone showed up just a few times. The chain combines TRBV27 with TRBJ2-6; TRBD1 is a possible D gene (6 bases). Trimming cost V 5 bases and J 9 bases, with 23 bases left between them. Germline CDR1 reads MNHEY; CDR2 reads SMNVEV (reference sequence). CDR3 length: 17 residues. CDR3 nucleotide sequence: TGTGCCAGCAGTAGAGTACAGGGATCGTCAACCAGCAACGTCCTGACTTTC. Translated, it gives CASSRVQGSSTSNVLTF.

Comments on this clone: The same CDR3 can be traced to other DNA sequences in this sample. The chain employs TRBV18 and TRBJ2-3; 8 nucleotides align to TRBD2. The CDR3 runs to 16 residues. CDR1 is KGHSH and CDR2 is LQKENI in the germline V gene. V dropped 0 bases and J dropped 0; count of bases not matched to a gene: 2. CDR3 sequence reads: CASSPPTSASTDTQYF. CDR3 DNA: TGTGCCAGCTCACCACCGACTAGCGCTAGCACAGATACGCAGTATTTT.

This clone was found a few times. J is TRBJ1-3 and V is TRBV6-1, with TRBD1 matching 7 bases. J lost 4 bases, V lost 0 bases, and 3 bases had no gene match. CDR1 MNHNS and CDR2 SASEGT come from the germline V gene. The CDR3 loop spans 15 amino acids. The CDR3 sequence: CASSEALGQGNTIYF. The CDR3 DNA sequence: TGTGCCAGCAGTGAAGCACTGGGACAGGGAAACACCATATATTTT.

CDR3: CASSYDRASNQPQHF. The CDR3 nucleotides are TGTGCCAGCAGTTACGACAGGGCCAGCAATCAGCCCCAGCATTTT. The chain employs TRBV6-5 and TRBJ1-5; 7 bases align to TRBD1. The CDR3 spans 15 residues. Germline V CDR1 and CDR2: MNHEY, SVGAGI. The J segment lost 1 base and the V segment lost 2 bases, leaving 2 bases of the junction unmatched.

This chain joins TRBV6-6 and TRBJ1-2; no clear D. There are 12 residues in the CDR3. With 4 bases removed from V and 4 bases from J, the gap between germline ends came to 7 bases. The V gene's germline CDR1 is MNHNY and CDR2 SVGAGI (reference sequence). The CDR3 DNA follows: TGTGCCAGCAGTTCACGACTCTATGGCTACACCTTC. Protein sequence: CASSSRLYGYTF.

This rearrangement joins TRBV28 to TRBJ2-1; D gene ambiguous. The germline V and J ends were trimmed by 1 base and 0 bases, with 4 bases remaining between them. The germline V gene has CDR1 MDHEN and CDR2 SYDVKM. This CDR3 comprises 14 residues. The CDR3 reads CASSLSPSYNEQFF. The DNA for the CDR3 is TGTGCCAGCAGTTTATCTCCCTCCTACAATGAGCAGTTCTTC.

The V and J genes are TRBV9 and TRBJ2-7; D might be TRBD2 (6 bases). V lost 0 bases to trimming and J lost 13 bases, with 20 bases between them. This CDR3 contains 14 residues. CDR1 is SGDLS and CDR2 is YYNGEE in the germline V gene. CDR3 sequence reads: CASSVGYERALLYF. The CDR3 DNA reads TGTGCCAGCAGCGTAGGTTACGAGCGGGCGCTACTTTACTTC.